Below are 6 T cell receptor beta chains sequenced from a single sample in a study of T-cell memory formation after mild COVID-19. A single record per CDR3 protein comes from TCRdb applying MiXCR to the 5' RACE reads. Of 580,000 or so distinct CDR3 sequences detected, 17% appear once; the ten largest clones hold about 8.6%. Sequenced material: PBMCs or a T cell subset sorted from them (not recorded which). Source of these receptors: an adult woman who had mild COVID-19 (a few samples of this study predate the infection). Cell type and time point are not known.

This clonotype came up a few times. The J gene is TRBJ1-6, the V gene TRBV20-1; 9 positions agree with TRBD1. The CDR3 consists of 13 residues. Per the germline V gene, CDR1 is DFQATT and CDR2 is SNEGSKA (reference sequence). Trimming at V came to 6 bases and at J to 7 bases, leaving 4 bases not matched to a gene. CDR3 DNA: TGCAGTGCCCTGGGACAGGGAAATTCACCCCTCCACTTT. Its protein is CSALGQGNSPLHF.

The chain's CDR3 is CASSFLARGRGETQYF. The DNA of the CDR3 is TGTGCCAGCAGTTTTCTCGCCAGGGGTAGGGGTGAGACCCAGTACTTC. The chain carries TRBV12-3 or TRBV12-4 and TRBJ2-5, with D possibly TRBD1 on 6 matching bases. CDR3 length: 16 amino acids. Trimming cost V 3 bases and J 5 bases, with 19 bases left between them.

This clonotype was picked up many times. The chain couples TRBV7-9 to TRBJ1-5; D gene ambiguous. The germline V and J ends were trimmed by 5 bases and 9 bases, with 14 bases remaining between them. Germline V CDR1 and CDR2: SEHNR, FQNEAQ (reference sequence). The CDR3 totals 13 residues. For the CDR3, the DNA is TGTGCCAGCAGCGTGACCGGGGTGGGGCCCCAGCATTTT. Translation: CASSVTGVGPQHF.

This clonotype was detected only a few times. The chain couples TRBV24-1 to TRBJ2-1; the D gene is possibly TRBD2 (5 bases). V lost 3 bases and J 9 bases, leaving 11 bases between the germline ends. Germline assignment: CDR1 KGHDR and CDR2 SFDVKD. This CDR3 is 13 amino acids long. This chain's CDR3 is CATSDASWGEQFF. The CDR3 DNA reads as TGTGCCACCAGTGATGCTAGCTGGGGTGAGCAGTTCTTC.

This clonotype was recorded a few times. The rearrangement uses TRBV20-1 and TRBJ1-4; D might be TRBD1 (5 bases). V was clipped by 7 bases and J by 0 bases, with 12 bases between them. Germline CDR1 and CDR2: DFQATT and SNEGSKA (reference sequence). The CDR3 spans 14 residues. The DNA of the CDR3 is TGCAGTGTTCCCCCGACAGCAACTAATGAAAAACTGTTTTTT. Translated, it gives CSVPPTATNEKLFF.

The chain links TRBV7-2 to TRBJ2-2; D gene unclear. Trimming removed 5 bases at V and 8 bases at J, with 9 bases between. CDR3 length: 12 amino acids. The germline V gene has CDR1 SGHTA and CDR2 FQGNSA. CDR3 in amino acids: CASSPYIGELFF. The CDR3 bases are TGTGCCAGCAGCCCATATATTGGGGAGCTGTTTTTT.